This is a list of T cell receptor beta chains from one sample in a study of T cell changes during pregnancy in multiple sclerosis. The method was immunoSEQ multiplex PCR; TCRdb's version includes in-frame clones alone and lacks a portion of them. The data show 80,000 to 100,000 clones, 90% seen once. The input for sequencing was peripheral blood, taken in the second trimester of pregnancy. The receptor set was obtained from a female donor in good health, enrolled as a control in a pregnancy study. Each CDR3 is given with its conserved first and last residue. The D gene is left open where the match is weak. Size is stated for part of the rows, as once, few or many counts, or as a class when the clone is expanded.

NA	NA	TRBV6-5	TRBJ1-2	CASSYSLLTNYGYTF	TGTGCCAGCAGTTACTCTCTACTAACTAACTATGGCTACACCTTC
NA	NA	TRBV30	TRBJ1-1	CAWRGEQRNTEAFF	TGTGCCTGGAGAGGGGAACAAAGAAACACTGAAGCTTTCTTT
NA	NA	TRBV5-4	TRBJ1-2	CASSLEPGYGYTF	TGTGCCAGCAGCTTGGAGCCGGGCTATGGCTACACCTTC
NA	once	TRBV18	TRBJ2-3	CASSSPDRTDTQYF	TGTGCCAGCTCATCCCCGGACAGAACAGATACGCAGTATTTT
NA	NA	TRBV4-1	TRBJ1-2	CASSQPGEVYYGYTF	TGCGCCAGCAGCCAGCCCGGGGAGGTCTACTATGGCTACACCTTC
NA	NA	TRBV6-5	TRBJ1-5	CASSSRTDNQPQHF	TGTGCCAGCAGCTCTCGGACAGACAATCAGCCTCAGCATTTT
NA	NA	TRBV30	TRBJ1-1	CAWSPGRNTEAFF	TGTGCCTGGAGCCCCGGGAGGAACACTGAAGCTTTCTTT
TRBD1	few	TRBV6-5	TRBJ2-3	CASSYLQGADTQYF	TGTGCCAGCAGTTACTTACAGGGGGCAGATACGCAGTATTTT
NA	NA	TRBV11-3	TRBJ2-1	CASSLKRTGNEQFF	TGTGCCAGCAGCCTCAAACGGACTGGCAATGAGCAGTTCTTC
TRBD1	once	TRBV5-1	TRBJ2-2	CASSWTGPGTGELFF	TGCGCCAGCAGCTGGACAGGGCCCGGCACCGGGGAGCTGTTTTTT
NA	few	TRBV29-1	TRBJ2-7	CSVGYGPQREQYF	TGCAGCGTTGGCTATGGTCCTCAGCGCGAGCAGTACTTC
TRBD2	NA	TRBV28	TRBJ2-7	CASSTGLAGGAYEQYF	TGTGCCAGCAGCACGGGACTAGCGGGAGGGGCCTACGAGCAGTACTTC
NA	once	TRBV4-3	TRBJ1-5	CASSQESNQPQHF	TGCGCCAGCAGCCAAGAGTCGAATCAGCCCCAGCATTTT
NA	NA	TRBV6-5	TRBJ1-2	CASSYSRTGRFPFTF	TGTGCCAGCAGTTACTCGAGAACAGGGCGCTTTCCCTTCACCTTC
TRBD1	NA	TRBV10-3	TRBJ1-1	CAIRLLTGPVTEAFF	TGTGCCATCAGGCTCTTGACAGGGCCCGTGACTGAAGCTTTCTTT
NA	NA	TRBV15	TRBJ1-2	CATSRDLSNGASGYTF	TGTGCCACCAGCAGAGATCTGAGCAACGGAGCCAGTGGCTACACCTTC
NA	once	TRBV5-4	TRBJ1-6	CASSLGGMGGKALHF	TGTGCCAGCAGCTTGGGAGGGATGGGGGGTAAGGCCCTCCACTTT
NA	NA	TRBV2	TRBJ2-2	CASDETGMSTGELFF	TGTGCCAGCGATGAAACAGGGATGAGCACCGGGGAGCTGTTTTTT
NA	NA	TRBV6-1	TRBJ2-7	CASSERWQDKTYEQYF	TGTGCCAGCAGTGAACGTTGGCAGGACAAAACCTACGAGCAGTACTTC
NA	NA	TRBV25-1	TRBJ2-3	CASSEGRGFGDTQYF	TGTGCCAGCAGTGAAGGCAGGGGATTTGGAGATACGCAGTATTTT
TRBD1	once	TRBV5-4	TRBJ1-3	CAGGLGGQGKNTIYF	TGTGCCGGAGGTTTAGGAGGACAGGGTAAAAACACCATATATTTT
NA	once	TRBV6-5	TRBJ1-1	CASSYGGQLEAFF	TGTGCCAGCAGTTACGGTGGACAACTTGAAGCTTTCTTT
NA	NA	TRBV5-6	TRBJ1-5	CASSRTAGGNQPQHF	TGTGCCAGCAGCCGGACCGCGGGCGGCAATCAGCCCCAGCATTTT
NA	NA	TRBV19	TRBJ1-1	CASSIGGLGLRAFF	TGTGCCAGTAGTATAGGCGGGCTCGGCTTAAGAGCTTTCTTT
TRBD1	NA	TRBV18	TRBJ1-2	CASTGQGLPGYTF	TGTGCCAGCACGGGACAGGGGCTCCCTGGCTACACCTTC
TRBD1	NA	TRBV7-6	TRBJ1-3	CASSLNTGDHSGNTIYF	TGTGCCAGCAGCTTAAACACAGGGGACCACTCTGGAAACACCATATATTTT
TRBD1	once	TRBV7-8	TRBJ2-7	CASSSGQPYEQYF	TGTGCCAGCAGCTCGGGACAGCCCTACGAGCAGTACTTC
NA	NA	TRBV5-1	TRBJ2-5	CASSFGQTQETQYF	TGCGCCAGCAGCTTTGGACAGACCCAAGAGACCCAGTACTTC
NA	NA	TRBV2	TRBJ1-6	CASGPSSPLHF	TGTGCCAGCGGCCCTAGTTCACCCCTCCACTTT
TRBD2	NA	TRBV18	TRBJ2-4	CASSSGTSGTHIQYF	TGTGCCAGCTCATCTGGGACTAGCGGGACCCACATTCAGTACTTC
NA	NA	TRBV9	TRBJ2-3	CASSARDSRSTDTQYF	TGTGCCAGCAGCGCCCGGGACTCGCGGAGCACAGATACGCAGTATTTT
TRBD1	NA	TRBV5-1	TRBJ1-2	CASSSRRQGLNYGYTF	TGCGCCAGCAGCTCCCGGCGACAGGGTCTAAACTATGGCTACACCTTC
TRBD1	once	TRBV7-9	TRBJ1-1	CASSPQGTGENTEAFF	TGTGCCAGCAGCCCCCAGGGGACAGGGGAGAACACTGAAGCTTTCTTT